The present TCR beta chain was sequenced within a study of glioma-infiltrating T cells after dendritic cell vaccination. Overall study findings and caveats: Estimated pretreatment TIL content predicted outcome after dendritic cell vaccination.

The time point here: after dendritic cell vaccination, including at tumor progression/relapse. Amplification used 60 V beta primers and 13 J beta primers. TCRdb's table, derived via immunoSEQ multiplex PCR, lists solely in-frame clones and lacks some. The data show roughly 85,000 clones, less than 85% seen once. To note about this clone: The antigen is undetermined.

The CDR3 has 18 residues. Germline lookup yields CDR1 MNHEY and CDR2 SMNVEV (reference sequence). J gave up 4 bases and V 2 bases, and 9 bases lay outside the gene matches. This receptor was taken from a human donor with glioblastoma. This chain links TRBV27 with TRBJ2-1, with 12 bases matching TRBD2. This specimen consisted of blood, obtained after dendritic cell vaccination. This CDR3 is CASSLETSGSSWYNEQFF. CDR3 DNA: TGTGCCAGCAGTTTAGAGACTAGCGGGAGTTCATGGTACAATGAGCAGTTCTTC.